Presented here are 27 T cell receptor beta chains from one specimen sequenced in a study of blood T cells in healthy people across ages. Then a second PCR, running about 6 to 11 cycles, was carried out with a sample-barcoded 5' primer and a J-beta primer mix. In TCRdb, the 5' RACE reads were re-called with MiXCR into one record per CDR3 protein. Here the sample spans 1.5 million to 2 million distinct CDR3 sequences, around half being singletons. The sequenced material came from blood. All receptors derive from a middle-aged woman in good health.

This rearrangement joins TRBV5-6 to TRBJ2-1; D unclear. Germline CDR1 SGHDT, CDR2 YYEEEE. V was shortened by 3 bases and J by 5 bases, with 9 bases between the two germline ends. The CDR3 sequence is 13 residues long. The CDR3 loop reads CASSWGTHNEQFF. CDR3 in DNA: TGTGCCAGCAGCTGGGGAACTCACAATGAGCAGTTCTTC.

The J gene is TRBJ2-7, the V gene TRBV6-6; D gene uncertain. The CDR3 length is 13 residues. V was clipped by 8 bases and J by 4 bases, with 15 bases between them. Germline-derived CDR1 and CDR2 are MNHNY and SVGAGI (reference sequence). In DNA, the CDR3 is TGTGCCAGCCTTGGCACGGCATTATACGAGCAGTACTTC. It yields the protein CASLGTALYEQYF.

This clonotype was seen just once. This chain uses TRBV4-3 with TRBJ2-1; D remains ambiguous. V was cut by 0 bases and J by 8 bases, with 14 bases left in between. This CDR3 is 15 amino acids long. Germline V CDR1 and CDR2: LGHNA, YSLEER. DNA of the CDR3: TGCGCCAGCAGCCAAGAACCGACACCTTACGATGAGCAGTTCTTC. This translates into CASSQEPTPYDEQFF.

The chain has TRBV12-3 or TRBV12-4 and TRBJ2-5; possible D gene TRBD2, 6 bases. The CDR3 consists of 15 residues. Trimming cost V 7 bases and J 5 bases, with 20 bases left between them. This CDR3 reads CASTRRGVVRETQYF. The CDR3 nucleotides read TGTGCCAGCACTAGGCGGGGAGTCGTGAGGGAGACCCAGTACTTC.

The gene calls are TRBV3-1 and TRBJ1-2, with TRBD1 matching 7 bases. The CDR3 is 13 residues long. J gave up 9 bases and V 1 base, and 5 bases lay outside the gene matches. Germline loops: CDR1 LGHDT, CDR2 YNNKEL (reference sequence). The CDR3 nucleotides are TGTGCCAGCAGCCAAGGACAGGGCAGGAGCTACACCTTC. Its protein is CASSQGQGRSYTF. Full variable domain (remainder filled in from reference TRBV3-1 and TRBJ1-2): DTAVSQTPKYLVTQMGNDKSIKCEQNLGHDTMYWYKQDSKKFLKIMFSYNNKELIINETVPNRFSPKSPDKAHLNLHINSLELGDSAVYFCASSQGQGRSYTFGSGTRLTVV.

This clonotype was seen a handful of times. CDR3: CASSFSGTGSGQYF. CDR3 in DNA: TGTGCCAGCAGTTTTTCCGGGACTGGCTCTGGGCAGTACTTC. This rearrangement joins TRBV5-6 to TRBJ2-7; D perhaps matches TRBD2 (6 bases). V shed 5 bases and J shed 9 bases, with 21 bases lying between them. CDR3 length equals 14 residues. In germline, CDR1 is SGHDT, CDR2 YYEEEE.

This clonotype came up a few times. The genes are TRBV6-2 or TRBV6-3 and TRBJ2-1, with D unclear. V lost 2 bases and J lost 3, with 8 bases in between. This CDR3 has 14 amino acids. Germline CDR1 and CDR2: MNHEY and SVGEGT. The CDR3 nucleotides are TGTGCCAGCAGTTACCCCATGGTCTACAATGAGCAGTTCTTC. Protein sequence: CASSYPMVYNEQFF.

The rearrangement joins TRBV29-1 to TRBJ1-5; D gene unclear. The CDR3 is 15 residues long. V was shortened by 1 base and J by 1 base, with 11 bases between the two germline ends. Germline V gene data show CDR1 as SQVTM and CDR2 as ANQGSEA. CDR3 in DNA: TGCAGCGTTGAAGGCCCCCCCGGCAGCAATCAGCCCCAGCATTTT. It specifies CSVEGPPGSNQPQHF.

The sample holds one count of this clonotype. This chain joins TRBV29-1 and TRBJ1-4, with 10 bases lining up with TRBD1. Germline V CDR1 and CDR2: SQVTM, ANQGSEA. V trimming: 7 bases; J trimming: 6 bases; junction bases outside the gene matches: 8. The CDR3 runs to 14 residues. CDR3 in amino acids: CSGGSGTGDEKLFF. The CDR3 DNA reads TGCAGCGGCGGATCCGGGACAGGGGATGAAAAACTGTTTTTT. Complete variable domain (other parts from reference TRBV29-1 and TRBJ1-4): SAVISQKPSRDICQRGTSLTIQCQVDSQVTMMFWYRQQPGQSLTLIATANQGSEATYESGFVIDKFPISRPNLTFSTLTVSNMSPEDSSIYLCSGGSGTGDEKLFFGSGTQLSVL.

J is TRBJ2-6 and V is TRBV9; D is undetermined. The CDR3 totals 16 residues. Germline loops: CDR1 SGDLS, CDR2 YYNGEE. V lost 1 base and J 0 bases, leaving 8 bases between the germline ends. The CDR3 nucleotides are TGTGCCAGCAGCGTAACATCTAGCTCTGGGGCCAACGTCCTGACTTTC. Amino acid sequence: CASSVTSSSGANVLTF.

The V gene is TRBV5-1, the J gene TRBJ2-7; D unresolved. The CDR3 sequence is 15 residues long. CDR1 and CDR2 (germline): SGHRS, YFSETQ. V was clipped by 3 bases and J by 2 bases, with 15 bases between them. CDR3 in amino acids: CASSSAPTAPYEQYF. The CDR3 region has the DNA TGCGCCAGCAGCTCAGCCCCCACAGCCCCCTACGAGCAGTACTTC.

In this sample, this clonotype turned up a few times. The rearrangement joins TRBV12-3 or TRBV12-4 to TRBJ2-5, with a tentative D call TRBD1 (7 bases). Trimming removed 5 bases from V and 11 bases from J, with 21 bases in between. The CDR3 loop spans 14 amino acids. The CDR3 bases are TGTGCCAGCAGTCTCCCCCAGGGGGGACGAGAGCAGTACTTC. This sequence encodes CASSLPQGGREQYF.

This sequence joins TRBV20-1 and TRBJ2-1, with 10 bases lining up with TRBD2. Germline CDR1 reads DFQATT; CDR2 reads SNEGSKA (reference sequence). Unmatched junction bases numbered 5, after V lost 2 bases and J lost 7 bases. This CDR3 spans 14 amino acids. CDR3 sequence reads: CSARPSGGANEQFF. The CDR3 DNA reads as TGCAGTGCTAGACCCAGCGGGGGGGCGAATGAGCAGTTCTTC.

A single count supports this clonotype. The chain recombines TRBV21-1 with TRBJ1-2; the table calls TRBD1, which could not be checked here. TRBV21-1 is annotated as a pseudogene. This CDR3 contains 14 residues. The CDR3 protein is CASSTGTSNYGYTF. For the CDR3, the DNA is TGTGCCAGCAGCACCGGGACCTCTAACTATGGCTACACCTTC.

The rearrangement uses TRBV27 and TRBJ2-1, with 7 bases fitting TRBD2. V was clipped by 2 bases and J by 10 bases; unmatched bases: 8. The germline gives CDR1 MNHEY, CDR2 SMNVEV (reference sequence). This CDR3 is 14 amino acids long. CDR3 nucleotide sequence: TGTGCCAGCAGTTTAGGGGGGGGACTCTACGAGCAGTTCTTC. Its translation is CASSLGGGLYEQFF.

As regards this clonotype: At one end, the junction sequence differs from germline, possibly due to a read error. The CDR3 DNA reads as TGTGCCGGCAGCGTAGGTCCCAAAAACATTCAGTACTTC. Its translation is CAGSVGPKNIQYF. The chain joins TRBV9 to TRBJ2-4; no definite D call. From germline, CDR1 is SGDLS and CDR2 YYNGEE. This CDR3 has 13 amino acids.

This clonotype occurred a few times. The chain couples TRBV11-1 to TRBJ2-5; D is possibly TRBD2 (6 bases). The CDR3 extends over 15 amino acids. Germline CDR1 reads SGHAT; CDR2 reads FQDESV (reference sequence). The ends were cut back, 6 bases at V and 4 bases at J, with 18 bases in the middle. CDR3 sequence: CASSPGGATRETQYF. The CDR3 DNA is TGTGCCAGCAGTCCTGGAGGGGCCACCAGAGAGACCCAGTACTTC.

Only a few counts were recorded for this clonotype. The rearrangement links TRBV28 to TRBJ2-1, with 8 bases identical to TRBD2. Germline-derived CDR1 and CDR2 are MDHEN and SYDVKM. The CDR3 has 15 amino acids. After removal of 1 base from V and 7 bases from J, the junction contained 6 bases not matched to a gene. CDR3 in DNA: TGTGCCAGCAGTTTATTCGGACGACTAGCGAATGAGCAGTTCTTC. It is translated as CASSLFGRLANEQFF.

The chain combines TRBV7-6 with TRBJ2-1, with 13 bases that match TRBD2. The V gene end was trimmed by 4 bases and the J gene end by 8 bases; junction bases not matched to a gene: 14. CDR1 is SGHVS, CDR2 FNYEAQ, per germline. The CDR3 consists of 18 residues. The CDR3 nucleotides are TGTGCCAGCAGCTCGCCCCCGGGACTAGCGGGGAGTGGTGATGAGCAGTTCTTC. Amino acid sequence: CASSSPPGLAGSGDEQFF.

The rearrangement joins TRBV5-1 to TRBJ2-3; D is possibly TRBD1 (6 bases). V dropped 4 bases and J dropped 3 bases, with 15 bases sitting between them. Per the germline V gene, CDR1 is SGHRS and CDR2 is YFSETQ. This CDR3 contains 15 residues. The CDR3 coding sequence is TGCGCCAGCAGCATAGAACAGGGCCCAACAGATACGCAGTATTTT. Its translation: CASSIEQGPTDTQYF.

This rearrangement joins TRBV3-1 to TRBJ1-1, with D perhaps TRBD1 (5 bases). CDR1 and CDR2 from the germline V gene are LGHDT and YNNKEL (reference sequence). The CDR3 sequence is 12 residues long. V gave up 0 bases and J gave up 9 bases, with 8 bases separating them. The CDR3 DNA is TGTGCCAGCAGCCAAGAGGGGGGTAAAGCTTTCTTT. This translates into CASSQEGGKAFF.

The chain carries TRBV20-1 and TRBJ2-1; D unclear. V lost 1 base and J lost 10, with 5 bases in between. The germline CDR1 and CDR2 sequences are DFQATT and SNEGSKA (reference sequence). The CDR3 has 10 amino acids. As DNA, the CDR3 is TGCAGTGCTAGAGGTCACGAGCAGTTCTTC. It codes for CSARGHEQFF.

The chain uses TRBV7-2 and TRBJ2-5; 12 bases map to TRBD2. The CDR3 totals 17 residues. Germline V gene sequence: CDR1 SGHTA, CDR2 FQGNSA. The V segment lost 3 bases and the J segment 0 bases; nucleotides outside the gene matches: 5. CDR3 sequence: CASSFLAGGWYQETQYF. The CDR3 bases are TGTGCCAGCAGCTTCCTAGCGGGGGGGTGGTACCAAGAGACCCAGTACTTC. Based on the CDR3 plus reference TRBV7-2 and TRBJ2-5, the full variable domain is GAGVSQSPSNKVTEKGKDVELRCDPISGHTALYWYRQSLGQGLEFLIYFQGNSAPDKSGLPSDRFSAERTGGSVSTLTIQRTQQEDSAVYLCASSFLAGGWYQETQYFGPGTRLLVL.

This clonotype was seen a few times. The chain is built from TRBV27 and TRBJ1-5; D unresolved. This CDR3 comprises 16 residues. Between the trimmed V and J ends, which lost 3 bases and 4 bases, there was a span of 16 bases. Germline V gene data show CDR1 as MNHEY and CDR2 as SMNVEV (reference sequence). CDR3 in DNA: TGTGCCAGCAGTTTGACGGGCAGGAGAAGGAATCAGCCCCAGCATTTT. As protein: CASSLTGRRRNQPQHF.

In this sample, this clonotype turned up a few times. The rearrangement links TRBV7-2 to TRBJ2-7; D gene uncertain. Trimming removed 5 bases from V and 3 bases from J, with 14 bases in between. There are 14 residues in the CDR3. Germline V gene lookup returns CDR1 SGHTA and CDR2 FQGNSA. CDR3 nucleotides: TGTGCCAGCAGCGACGGACCGGGTTTCTACGAGCAGTACTTC. Its protein is CASSDGPGFYEQYF.

The V call is TRBV20-1, the J call TRBJ2-7; 8 bases are a match to TRBD1. With V trimmed by 3 bases and J by 6 bases, 7 bases remained unmatched. Germline loops: CDR1 DFQATT, CDR2 SNEGSKA (reference sequence). The CDR3 is made up of 13 amino acids. CDR3 in amino acids: CSARTGANREQYF. DNA for the CDR3: TGCAGTGCTAGGACAGGGGCTAATCGCGAGCAGTACTTC.

This chain connects TRBV4-3 to TRBJ2-7; TRBD2 matches at 10 bases. Germline V gene data show CDR1 as LGHNA and CDR2 as YSLEER. Losses at the gene ends were 1 base for V and 2 bases for J; bases not matched to a gene: 8. The CDR3 extends over 17 amino acids. CDR3: CASSQGAGSGRTYEQYF. The CDR3 region has the DNA TGCGCCAGCAGCCAAGGCGCGGGTAGCGGGAGGACCTACGAGCAGTACTTC.